Presented here are 15 T cell receptor beta chains from one specimen sequenced in a study of somatic mutations in cytotoxic T cells in rheumatoid arthritis. The repertoire was sequenced with immunoSEQ multiplex PCR; TCRdb's copy has only in-frame clones and lacks some. The sample yields under 13,000 clones, roughly 85% seen once. Source material: CD8+ T cells sorted from blood. The receptors stem from an adult with rheumatoid arthritis.

The chain is built from TRBV18 and TRBJ2-1; possible D gene TRBD2, 5 bases. This CDR3 comprises 14 residues. Per germline, CDR1 KGHSH and CDR2 LQKENI. The V gene lost 3 bases and the J gene lost 4 bases, with 10 bases spanning the gap. The CDR3 DNA is TGTGCCAGCTCACCCGAGAGGGATTACAATGAGCAGTTCTTC. Protein product: CASSPERDYNEQFF.

V usage is TRBV27 and J usage is TRBJ1-4; D not resolved. Germline V gene data show CDR1 as MNHEY and CDR2 as SMNVEV (reference sequence). The V end lost 5 bases, the J end lost 8 bases, and 12 bases lay between the germline ends. The CDR3 extends over 13 amino acids. CDR3 loop: CASSIGPGEKLFF. CDR3 nucleotides: TGTGCCAGCAGTATCGGACCAGGCGAAAAACTGTTTTTT. The variable domain in full, completed from reference TRBV27 and TRBJ1-4, reads EAQVTQNPRYLITVTGKKLTVTCSQNMNHEYMSWYRQDPGLGLRQIYYSMNVEVTDKGDVPEGYKVSRKEKRNFPLILESPSPNQTSLYFCASSIGPGEKLFFGSGTQLSVL.

The J gene is TRBJ2-1, the V gene TRBV29-1; 12 bases are a match to TRBD2. Germline V gene lookup returns CDR1 SQVTM and CDR2 ANQGSEA. This CDR3 spans 17 amino acids. The V gene end was trimmed by 5 bases and the J gene end by 0 bases; junction bases not matched to a gene: 8. The CDR3 region has the DNA TGCAGCGTTTTAGGACTAGCGGGACCGAGCTCCTACAATGAGCAGTTCTTC. This gives the protein CSVLGLAGPSSYNEQFF.

This chain uses TRBV14 with TRBJ2-7; TRBD1 aligns across 9 bases. This CDR3 is 15 amino acids long. Trimming took 4 bases from V and 5 from J; bases not matched to a gene: 9. Germline V gene sequence: CDR1 SGHDN, CDR2 FVKESK. DNA of the CDR3: TGTGCCAGCAGCCTCGACAGGGGGTTAGTCCACGAGCAGTACTTC. Encoded protein: CASSLDRGLVHEQYF.

V and J are TRBV2 and TRBJ1-1, with 7 bases fitting TRBD1. Trimming cost V 4 bases and J 1 base; bases outside gene matches: 0. CDR3 length equals 13 residues. Germline V gives CDR1 SNHLY, CDR2 FYNNEI. The chain's CDR3 is CASSGQGNTEAFF. The CDR3 region has the DNA TGTGCCAGCAGTGGACAGGGGAACACTGAAGCTTTCTTT.

The CDR3 DNA follows: TGTGCCAGCAGCCACCTCAGCAACGTTCGAGGCTACACCTTC. Its protein product is CASSHLSNVRGYTF. The chain couples TRBV14 to TRBJ1-2; unclear D gene. Trimming stripped 3 bases from V and 8 bases from J, with 16 bases between. The germline V gene has CDR1 SGHDN and CDR2 FVKESK. This CDR3 is built from 14 residues.

The chain couples TRBV7-6 to TRBJ1-5; tentative D call: TRBD1 (5 bases). The germline V and J ends were trimmed by 8 bases and 5 bases, with 13 bases remaining between them. The CDR3 spans 13 residues. Germline assignment: CDR1 SGHVS and CDR2 FNYEAQ. The CDR3 DNA reads TGTGCCAGCGGCGGGGGACCTGATCAGCCCCAGCATTTT. Amino acid sequence: CASGGGPDQPQHF. The entire variable domain, with the rest obtained from reference TRBV7-6 and TRBJ1-5, is as follows: GAGVSQSPRYKVTKRGQDVALRCDPISGHVSLYWYRQALGQGPEFLTYFNYEAQQDKSGLPNDRFSAERPEGSISTLTIQRTEQRDSAMYRCASGGGPDQPQHFGDGTRLSIL.

This sequence joins TRBV11-1 and TRBJ2-7, with TRBD1 matching 7 bases. There are 14 residues in the CDR3. Germline V gives CDR1 SGHAT, CDR2 FQDESV (reference sequence). V was clipped by 5 bases and J by 3 bases; unmatched bases: 7. The CDR3 DNA reads TGTGCCAGCAGCCTCCGGGACAGAAACTACGAGCAGTACTTC. Translated: CASSLRDRNYEQYF. The entire variable domain, with the rest obtained from reference TRBV11-1 and TRBJ2-7, is as follows: EAEVAQSPRYKITEKSQAVAFWCDPISGHATLYWYRQILGQGPELLVQFQDESVVDDSQLPKDRFSAERLKGVDSTLKIQPAELGDSAMYLCASSLRDRNYEQYFGPGTRLTVT.

The rearrangement uses TRBV6-5 and TRBJ2-3; 9 bases line up with TRBD1. Per the germline V gene, CDR1 is MNHEY and CDR2 is SVGAGI. This CDR3 spans 16 amino acids. Germline trimming cut 2 bases from V and 5 bases from J; bases unmatched to any gene: 8. The CDR3 reads CASSYVDRGEGDTQYF. Here the CDR3 DNA reads TGTGCCAGCAGTTACGTAGACAGGGGGGAAGGAGATACGCAGTATTTT.

The chain uses TRBV9 and TRBJ2-7, with 7 bases identical to TRBD1. CDR3 size: 15 residues. CDR1 is SGDLS, CDR2 YYNGEE, per germline. J lost 3 bases, V lost 4 bases, and 10 bases had no gene match. The CDR3 DNA sequence: TGTGCCAGCAGCCCCCCCGACAGGGAAGACTACGAGCAGTACTTC. Amino acids: CASSPPDREDYEQYF.

The chain has TRBV27 and TRBJ2-7; D perhaps matches TRBD2 (5 bases). This CDR3 is 16 amino acids long. Between the trimmed V and J ends, which lost 2 bases and 5 bases, there was a span of 19 bases. In germline, CDR1 is MNHEY, CDR2 SMNVEV (reference sequence). The CDR3 is CASSLGVGVARDEQYF. The CDR3 DNA is TGTGCCAGCAGTTTAGGCGTGGGAGTGGCCCGGGACGAGCAGTACTTC.

The gene calls are TRBV9 and TRBJ1-2; 7 positions match TRBD1. The V gene end was trimmed by 0 bases and the J gene end by 7 bases; junction bases not matched to a gene: 9. The CDR3 totals 15 residues. In germline, CDR1 is SGDLS, CDR2 YYNGEE. The CDR3, as DNA: TGTGCCAGCAGCGTAGGGGGAGGGGGCCGGGGTGGCTACACCTTC. This gives the protein CASSVGGGGRGGYTF. The whole variable domain, remainder taken from reference TRBV9 and TRBJ1-2, is DSGVTQTPKHLITATGQRVTLRCSPRSGDLSVYWYQQSLDQGLQFLIQYYNGEERAKGNILERFSAQQFPDLHSELNLSSLELGDSALYFCASSVGGGGRGGYTFGSGTRLTVV.

The rearrangement links TRBV10-3 to TRBJ2-7; D ambiguous. The CDR3 extends over 13 amino acids. Per the germline V gene, CDR1 is ENHRY and CDR2 is SYGVKD. Trimming took off 3 bases at V and 6 bases at J, with 12 bases between the two ends. DNA of the CDR3: TGTGCCATCAGTGATCCGGACGAACGCGAGCAGTACTTC. This encodes CAISDPDEREQYF.

This clone appeared once. V is TRBV9 and J is TRBJ1-1; possible D gene TRBD1, 6 bases. The CDR3 has 14 amino acids. Trimming left V 3 bases short and J 3 bases short, with 12 bases between. Germline values: CDR1 SGDLS, CDR2 YYNGEE. As DNA, the CDR3 is TGTGCCAGCAGCGCGGGACACCCGCACACTGAAGCTTTCTTT. Translation: CASSAGHPHTEAFF.

The J gene is TRBJ1-1, the V gene TRBV7-8, with a weak D call TRBD1 (5 bases). V was cut by 1 base and J by 0 bases, with 12 bases left in between. The CDR3 spans 16 residues. Germline V gives CDR1 SGHVS, CDR2 FQNEAQ. The CDR3 DNA sequence: TGTGCCAGCAGCTTAGTTTTCCGGGGGATGAACACTGAAGCTTTCTTT. Its translation: CASSLVFRGMNTEAFF. Full variable domain (missing parts from reference TRBV7-8 and TRBJ1-1): GAGVSQSPRYKVAKRGQDVALRCDPISGHVSLFWYQQALGQGPEFLTYFQNEAQLDKSGLPSDRFFAERPEGSVSTLKIQRTQQEDSAVYLCASSLVFRGMNTEAFFGQGTRLTVV.